What follows describes a single T cell receptor beta chain. The CDR3 is 16 amino acids. The germline V and J ends were trimmed by 2 bases and 1 base, with 13 bases remaining between them. CDR1 is MGHRA, CDR2 YSYEKL, per germline. The entry originates in a study of blood T cell repertoires in COVID-19. Overall study context: The origin of the acute and convalescent COVID-19 samples was the United States, Italy and Spain.

Assay: immunoSEQ multiplex PCR; the TCRdb copy retains only in-frame clones and omits some. The sample contains 90,000 to 100,000 clones, around 82% of which appear only once. The sample was peripheral blood. The chain couples TRBV4-1 to TRBJ2-3, with D perhaps matching TRBD1 (6 bases). The receptor comes from a man between 70 and 80 years old with active or convalescent COVID-19. CDR3 coding DNA: TGCGCCAGCAGCCAACGGCAGGGGCTAGGCACAGATACGCAGTATTTT. Amino acids: CASSQRQGLGTDTQYF.